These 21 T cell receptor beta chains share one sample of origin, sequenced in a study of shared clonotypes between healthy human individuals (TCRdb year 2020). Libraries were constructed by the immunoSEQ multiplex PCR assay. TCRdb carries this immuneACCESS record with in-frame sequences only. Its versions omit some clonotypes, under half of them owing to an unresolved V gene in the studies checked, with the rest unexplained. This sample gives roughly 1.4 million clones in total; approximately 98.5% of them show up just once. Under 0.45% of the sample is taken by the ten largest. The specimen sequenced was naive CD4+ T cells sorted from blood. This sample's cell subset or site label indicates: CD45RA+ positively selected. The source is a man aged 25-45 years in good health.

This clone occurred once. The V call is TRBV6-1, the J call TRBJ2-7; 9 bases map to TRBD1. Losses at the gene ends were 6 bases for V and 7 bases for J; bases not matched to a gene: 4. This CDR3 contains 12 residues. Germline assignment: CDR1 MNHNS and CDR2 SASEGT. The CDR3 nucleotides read TGTGCCAGCAGCACAGGGGGCTGGGAGCAGTACTTC. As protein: CASSTGGWEQYF.

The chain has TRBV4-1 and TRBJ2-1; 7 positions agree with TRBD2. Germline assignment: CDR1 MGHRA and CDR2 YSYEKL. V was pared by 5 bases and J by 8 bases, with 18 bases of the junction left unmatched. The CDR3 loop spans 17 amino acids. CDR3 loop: CASSIRDPLQRGDEQFF. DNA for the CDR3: TGCGCCAGCAGCATACGGGACCCACTCCAGCGGGGCGATGAGCAGTTCTTC.

In DNA, the CDR3 is TGCGCCAGCAGCTTGGCCGTCACAGGGAGCACAGATACGCAGTATTTT. It yields the protein CASSLAVTGSTDTQYF. The chain has TRBV5-1 and TRBJ2-3; a weak D match, TRBD1 (6 bases). V dropped 0 bases and J dropped 0 bases, with 11 bases sitting between them. The CDR3 consists of 16 residues. The germline CDR1 and CDR2 sequences are SGHRS and YFSETQ.

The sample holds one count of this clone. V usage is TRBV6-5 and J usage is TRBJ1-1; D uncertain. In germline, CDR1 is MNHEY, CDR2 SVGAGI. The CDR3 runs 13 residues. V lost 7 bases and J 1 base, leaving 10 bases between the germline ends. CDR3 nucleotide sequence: TGTGCCAGCATCGACGACAAGAACACTGAAGCTTTCTTT. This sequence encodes CASIDDKNTEAFF.

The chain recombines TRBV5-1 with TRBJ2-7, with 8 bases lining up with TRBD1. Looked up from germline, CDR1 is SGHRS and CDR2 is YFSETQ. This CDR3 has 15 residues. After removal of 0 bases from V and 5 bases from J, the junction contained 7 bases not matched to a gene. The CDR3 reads CASSLEGQVYHEQYF. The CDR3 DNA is TGCGCCAGCAGCTTGGAGGGACAGGTGTATCACGAGCAGTACTTC.

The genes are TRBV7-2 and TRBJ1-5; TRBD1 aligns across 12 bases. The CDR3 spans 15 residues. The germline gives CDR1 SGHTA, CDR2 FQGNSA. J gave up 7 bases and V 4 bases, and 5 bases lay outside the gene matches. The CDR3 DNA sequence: TGTGCCAGCAGCTCTGGGACAGGGGGCGAGCAGCCCCAGCATTTT. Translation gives CASSSGTGGEQPQHF.

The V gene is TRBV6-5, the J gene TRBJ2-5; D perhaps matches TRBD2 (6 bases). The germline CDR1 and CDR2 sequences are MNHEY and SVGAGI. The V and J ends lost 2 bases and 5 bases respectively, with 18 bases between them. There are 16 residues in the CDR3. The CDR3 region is CASSYGEVTRYETQYF. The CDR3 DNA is TGTGCCAGCAGTTACGGCGAGGTGACTAGATACGAGACCCAGTACTTC.

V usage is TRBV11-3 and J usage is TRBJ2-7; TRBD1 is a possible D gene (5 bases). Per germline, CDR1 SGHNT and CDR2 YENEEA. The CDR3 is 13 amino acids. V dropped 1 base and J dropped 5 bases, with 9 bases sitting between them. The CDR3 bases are TGTGCCAGCAGCTTAGGTCAGGGAAACGAGCAGTACTTC. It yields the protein CASSLGQGNEQYF.

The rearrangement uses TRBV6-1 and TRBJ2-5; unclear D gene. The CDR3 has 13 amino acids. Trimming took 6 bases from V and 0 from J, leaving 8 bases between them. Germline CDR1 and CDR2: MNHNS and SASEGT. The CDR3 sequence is CASRAQYQETQYF. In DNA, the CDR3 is TGTGCCAGCAGGGCACAGTACCAAGAGACCCAGTACTTC.

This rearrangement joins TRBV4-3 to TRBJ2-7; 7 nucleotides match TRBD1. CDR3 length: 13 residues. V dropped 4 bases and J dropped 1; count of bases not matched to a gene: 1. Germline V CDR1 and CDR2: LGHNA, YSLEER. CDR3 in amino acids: CASSLGQSYEQYF. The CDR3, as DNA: TGCGCCAGCAGCCTGGGACAGTCCTACGAGCAGTACTTC.

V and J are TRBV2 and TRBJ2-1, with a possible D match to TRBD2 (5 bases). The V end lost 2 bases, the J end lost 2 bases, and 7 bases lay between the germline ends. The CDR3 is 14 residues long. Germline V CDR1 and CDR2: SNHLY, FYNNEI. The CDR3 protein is CASSETRAYNEQFF. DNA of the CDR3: TGTGCCAGCAGTGAAACGCGGGCCTACAATGAGCAGTTCTTC. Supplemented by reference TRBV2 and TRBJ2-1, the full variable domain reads EPEVTQTPSHQVTQMGQEVILRCVPISNHLYFYWYRQILGQKVEFLVSFYNNEISEKSEIFDDQFSVERPDGSNFTLKIRSTKLEDSAMYFCASSETRAYNEQFFGPGTRLTVL.

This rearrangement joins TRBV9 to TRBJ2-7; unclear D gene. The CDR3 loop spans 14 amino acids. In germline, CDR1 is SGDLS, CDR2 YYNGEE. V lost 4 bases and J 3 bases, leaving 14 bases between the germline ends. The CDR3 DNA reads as TGTGCCAGCAGCCCCCGACTCCGCTTCTACGAGCAGTACTTC. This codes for CASSPRLRFYEQYF.

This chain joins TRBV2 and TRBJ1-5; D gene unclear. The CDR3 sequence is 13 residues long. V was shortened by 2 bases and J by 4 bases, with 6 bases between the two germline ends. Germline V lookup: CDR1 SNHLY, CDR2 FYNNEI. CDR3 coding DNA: TGTGCCAGCAGTGAAAGTCTAAATCAGCCCCAGCATTTT. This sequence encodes CASSESLNQPQHF.

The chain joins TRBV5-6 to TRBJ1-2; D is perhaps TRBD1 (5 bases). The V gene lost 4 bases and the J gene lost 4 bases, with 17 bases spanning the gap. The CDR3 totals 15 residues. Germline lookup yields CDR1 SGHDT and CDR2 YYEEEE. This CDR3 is CASSRPDSPIYGYTF. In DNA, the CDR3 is TGTGCCAGCAGCAGGCCCGACAGTCCCATCTATGGCTACACCTTC.

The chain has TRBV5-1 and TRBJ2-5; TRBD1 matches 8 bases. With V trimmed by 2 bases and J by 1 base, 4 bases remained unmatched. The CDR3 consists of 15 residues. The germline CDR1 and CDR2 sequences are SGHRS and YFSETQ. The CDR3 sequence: CASSLQGEAQETQYF. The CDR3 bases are TGCGCCAGCAGCTTACAGGGGGAGGCCCAAGAGACCCAGTACTTC.

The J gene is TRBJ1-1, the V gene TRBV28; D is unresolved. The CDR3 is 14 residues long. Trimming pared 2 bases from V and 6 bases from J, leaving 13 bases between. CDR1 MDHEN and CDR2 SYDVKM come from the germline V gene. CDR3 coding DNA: TGTGCCAGCAGTTTAACGACAATCCCAGCTGAAGCTTTCTTT. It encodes CASSLTTIPAEAFF.

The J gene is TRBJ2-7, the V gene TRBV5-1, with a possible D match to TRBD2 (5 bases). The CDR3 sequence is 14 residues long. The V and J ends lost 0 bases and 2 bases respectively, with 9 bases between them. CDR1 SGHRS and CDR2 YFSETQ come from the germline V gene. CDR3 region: CASSLEVATYEQYF. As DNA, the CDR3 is TGCGCCAGCAGCTTGGAGGTAGCGACCTACGAGCAGTACTTC.

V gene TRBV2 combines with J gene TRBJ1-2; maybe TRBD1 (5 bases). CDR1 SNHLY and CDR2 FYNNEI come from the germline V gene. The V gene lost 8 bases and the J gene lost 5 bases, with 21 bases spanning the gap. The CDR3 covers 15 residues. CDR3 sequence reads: CASVASRDSLYGYTF. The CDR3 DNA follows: TGTGCCAGCGTAGCGTCCAGGGACTCCCTATATGGCTACACCTTC.

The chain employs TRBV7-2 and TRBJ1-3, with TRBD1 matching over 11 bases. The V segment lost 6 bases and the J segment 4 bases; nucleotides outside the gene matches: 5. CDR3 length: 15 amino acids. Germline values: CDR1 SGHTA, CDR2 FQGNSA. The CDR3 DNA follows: TGTGCCAGCAGTTGGACAGGGGGCAGGGGAAACACCATATATTTT. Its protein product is CASSWTGGRGNTIYF.

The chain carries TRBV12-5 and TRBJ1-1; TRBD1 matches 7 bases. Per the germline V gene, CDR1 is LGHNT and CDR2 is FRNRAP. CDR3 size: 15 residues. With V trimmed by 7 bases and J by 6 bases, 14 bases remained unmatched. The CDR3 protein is CASASAFGTVPEAFF. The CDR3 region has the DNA TGTGCTAGTGCTTCGGCTTTCGGGACAGTGCCTGAAGCTTTCTTT.

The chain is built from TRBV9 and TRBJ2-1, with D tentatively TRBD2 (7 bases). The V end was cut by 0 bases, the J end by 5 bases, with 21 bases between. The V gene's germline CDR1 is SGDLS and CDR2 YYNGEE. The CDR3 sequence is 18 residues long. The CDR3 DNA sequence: TGTGCCAGCAGCGTAGCCCTGGGGGCGGGACTATCTGACAATGAGCAGTTCTTC. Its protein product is CASSVALGAGLSDNEQFF.